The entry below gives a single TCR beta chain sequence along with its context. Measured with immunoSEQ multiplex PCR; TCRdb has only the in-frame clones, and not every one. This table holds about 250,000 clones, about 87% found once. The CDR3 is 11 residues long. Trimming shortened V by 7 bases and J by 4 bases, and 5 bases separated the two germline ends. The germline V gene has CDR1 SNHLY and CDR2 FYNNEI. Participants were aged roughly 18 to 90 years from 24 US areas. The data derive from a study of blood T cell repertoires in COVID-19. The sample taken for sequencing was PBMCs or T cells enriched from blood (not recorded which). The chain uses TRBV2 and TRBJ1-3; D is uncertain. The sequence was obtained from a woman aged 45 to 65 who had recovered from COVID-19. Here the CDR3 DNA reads TGTGCCAGCACATCAGGAAACACCATATATTTT. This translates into CASTSGNTIYF.